The sequence of this TCR beta chain was determined in a study of T cell responses to AZD1222 COVID-19 vaccine. The method was immunoSEQ multiplex PCR; TCRdb's version includes in-frame clones alone and lacks a portion of them. The sample lists 100,000 to 150,000 clones, 70% to 85% occurring once. Study-wide results and limits: There were mostly white British donors and more females than males, and clonal diversity was possibly underestimated. Researchers report vaccine-associated CD4 TCRs spanning spike, with dominance at 160-218 and 743-854.

With regard to this clone: Its antigen is still unknown.

Second-dose timings of about 4 or about 12 weeks were pooled. CDR3 length: 15 amino acids. The V gene's germline CDR1 is LNHDA and CDR2 SQIVND (reference sequence). Trimming shortened V by 6 bases and J by 0 bases, and 14 bases separated the two germline ends. V is TRBV19 and J is TRBJ1-1; maybe TRBD1 (5 bases). The sequencing used peripheral blood, collected 28 days after the second AZD1222 dose. This clonotype was obtained from an adult who received the AZD1222 COVID-19 vaccine. CDR3 loop: CASSFLEGMNTEAFF. CDR3 nucleotides: TGTGCCAGTAGCTTTTTGGAGGGGATGAACACTGAAGCTTTCTTT. Supplemented by reference TRBV19 and TRBJ1-1, the full variable domain reads DGGITQSPKYLFRKEGQNVTLSCEQNLNHDAMYWYRQDPGQGLRLIYYSQIVNDFQKGDIAEGYSVSREKKESFPLTVTSAQKNPTAFYLCASSFLEGMNTEAFFGQGTRLTVV.